This T cell receptor beta chain was sequenced in a study of blood T cells in healthy people across ages. The use of a sample-barcoded 5' primer and a J-beta primer mix characterized a second PCR of roughly 7 to 11 cycles. From the 5' RACE reads, TCRdb called clonotypes with MiXCR, one entry per CDR3 protein. The table records some 1.8 million distinct CDR3 sequences, roughly two fifths of them present only once. CDR3 length equals 16 residues. V trimming: 5 bases; J trimming: 3 bases; junction bases outside the gene matches: 9. The germline V gene encodes CDR1 SGHTA and CDR2 FQGTGA. Per-sample PBMC isolation yielded at least 6.5 million cells.

The chain employs TRBV7-3 and TRBJ2-2; TRBD1 matches at 7 bases. Material: blood. This clonotype originated in a human donor in good health. Here the CDR3 reads CASSKALGQYTGELFF. CDR3 DNA sequence: TGTGCCAGCAGCAAAGCACTGGGACAGTACACCGGGGAGCTGTTTTTT. Looking up the rest from reference TRBV7-3 and TRBJ2-2 gives the full variable domain: GAGVSQTPSNKVTEKGKYVELRCDPISGHTALYWYRQSLGQGPEFLIYFQGTGAADDSGLPNDRFFAVRPEGSVSTLKIQRTERGDSAVYLCASSKALGQYTGELFFGEGSRLTVL.